This T cell receptor (beta chain) is from a study of T-cell reconstitution after alpha-beta-depleted transplantation in children. General study results and limits: Newly produced T cells mostly accounted for T-cell counts and diversity one year post-transplant. Several hundred rapidly expanded clones from non-depleted graft cells reportedly supplied alpha-beta T cells about two months post-transplant.

In its sample, this clonotype was seen a few times. Its cognate antigen is unknown. A library of TCRbeta sequences, prepared with unique molecular identifiers, was generated. TCRdb independently ran MiXCR on the PCR reads; one entry per CDR3 protein. Seen here are a few hundred thousand distinct CDR3 sequences, roughly 17% observed once, and the top ten hold 25% to 35%. The receptor was derived from a boy in the first two years of life who had a stem cell transplant for Wiskott-Aldrich syndrome, so the T cells may come from the graft donor. Here the sequenced sample was PBMCs, mostly from graft donor cells, taken 360 days after TCRalphabeta/CD19-depleted stem cell transplant.

In DNA, the CDR3 is TGCAGTGGAACAGGGCTGAGAACAGATACGCAGTATTTT. Translation: CSGTGLRTDTQYF. The chain combines TRBV20-1 with TRBJ2-3; maybe TRBD1 (6 bases). V was clipped by 7 bases and J by 3 bases, with 14 bases between them. This CDR3 contains 13 residues. In germline, CDR1 is DFQATT, CDR2 SNEGSKA (reference sequence).